The entry that follows covers one T cell receptor (beta chain) sequence. The sample belongs to a study of PD-L1 blockade in urothelial cancer. The wider study: Men with urothelial cancer arising in the bladder made up about 90% of the roughly 29 patients. Samples came from 3 weeks, at the second dose, and 6 weeks into treatment.

Assay used: immunoSEQ multiplex PCR; TCRdb lists only in-frame clones, some missing. The table includes about 87,000 clones, around 84% detected once. Time point denoted: pretreatment peripheral blood. The CDR3 contains 16 residues. Germline values: CDR1 SGHVS, CDR2 FQNEAQ. J gave up 4 bases and V 4 bases, and 4 bases lay outside the gene matches. The input for sequencing was PBMCs, taken around atezolizumab (anti-PD-L1) treatment. The chain has TRBV7-8 and TRBJ2-2; 12 nucleotides line up with TRBD2. This clonotype was obtained from a man in his sixties with urothelial cancer. The CDR3 is CASSSLLAGGTGELFF. As DNA, the CDR3 is TGTGCCAGCAGCTCCTTACTAGCGGGGGGCACCGGGGAGCTGTTTTTT.